This TCR beta chain was recovered during a study of T-cell memory formation after mild COVID-19. General study points: The authors did not confirm SARS-CoV-2 specificity of second-wave clones peaking day 37.

This clonotype was found a few times. The antigen remains unidentified. This CDR3 has 16 amino acids. TCRalpha and TCRbeta libraries used 5'RACE with constant-segment primers and UMIs. A single record per CDR3 protein comes from TCRdb applying MiXCR to the 5' RACE reads. The sample records about 620,000 distinct CDR3 sequences, more than 15% being singletons. This clonotype was obtained from an adult woman who had mild COVID-19 (a few samples of this study predate the infection). Cell type and time point are not known. The gene calls are TRBV21-1 and TRBJ1-3. TRBV21-1 is deemed a pseudogene. Sequenced input: PBMCs or a T cell subset sorted from them (not recorded which). Here the CDR3 DNA reads TGTGCCAGCAGCAAAAGTCGCAGGGACTTAAGAAACACCATATATTTT. Protein product: CASSKSRRDLRNTIYF.